The source of this T cell receptor (beta chain) is a study of blood T cell repertoires in COVID-19. Across the study: Samples came from the United States, Italy and Spain, spanning acute and convalescent COVID-19. Nucleic acid was either cDNA or gDNA, and it came from T cells, B-cell-depleted T cells, or PBMCs.

Germline CDR1 reads SGHRS; CDR2 reads YFSETQ. CDR3 size: 14 residues. Trimming shortened V by 5 bases and J by 2 bases, and 11 bases separated the two germline ends. As processed by the authors: Reference gene primer amplification in the assay estimated nucleated cell counts. Sequencing was performed with immunoSEQ multiplex PCR; in TCRdb, only in-frame clones are kept and a portion is missing. The DNA was the basis for D and trimming; V, J and clone size are from that table. The sample holds about 49,000 clones, about 88% seen once. The receptor was isolated from a man between 40 and 49 years old with active COVID-19. Source material: peripheral blood. The chain combines TRBV5-1 with TRBJ1-3; TRBD1 might be the D (5 bases). For the CDR3, the DNA is TGCGCCAGCAGTCCAGGGATAGCTGGAAACACCATATATTTT. Its translation: CASSPGIAGNTIYF.